This entry lists 8 T cell receptor beta chains sequenced from one sample in a study of control samples from healthy donors and cancer patients (dated by TCRdb to about 2020). Libraries were constructed by the immunoSEQ multiplex PCR assay. TCRdb holds this immuneACCESS table with in-frame rearrangements only. Some clones are missing; in checked studies, unresolved V genes explain under half, and the rest has no known cause. This sample has approximately 150,000 clones in its table, and around 96% of those were observed once. The top ten clones comprise about 0.94% of the sample. The sample comprised blood. Every receptor here comes from a woman in her 30s in good health.

This rearrangement joins TRBV6-6 to TRBJ1-5; D not certain. Germline CDR1 and CDR2: MNHNY and SVGAGI (reference sequence). CDR3 length: 13 amino acids. V was clipped by 5 bases and J by 4 bases, with 9 bases between them. The CDR3: CASSRKENQPQHF. The CDR3, as DNA: TGTGCCAGCAGTCGAAAGGAAAATCAGCCCCAGCATTTT.

This chain connects TRBV6-5 to TRBJ2-3; D uncertain. From germline, CDR1 is MNHEY and CDR2 SVGAGI. The V and J ends lost 7 bases and 6 bases respectively, with 11 bases between them. The CDR3 length is 12 residues. DNA of the CDR3: TGTGCCAGCACCGACCCATTCGATACGCAGTATTTT. Its protein product is CASTDPFDTQYF.

This rearrangement joins TRBV30 to TRBJ2-2; D is ambiguous. This CDR3 has 11 residues. V shed 1 base and J shed 5 bases, with 2 bases lying between them. Germline assignment: CDR1 GTSNPN and CDR2 SVGIG (reference sequence). The CDR3 here is CAWSDTGELFF. The CDR3 DNA reads as TGTGCCTGGAGTGATACCGGGGAGCTGTTTTTT.

J is TRBJ2-2 and V is TRBV10-3; 7 nucleotides match TRBD2. Unmatched junction bases numbered 10, after V lost 2 bases and J lost 1 base. Germline lookup yields CDR1 ENHRY and CDR2 SYGVKD. The CDR3 length is 18 residues. The CDR3 is CAISELPPGGGNTGELFF. In nucleotides, the CDR3 is TGTGCCATCAGTGAGCTCCCTCCGGGCGGGGGGAACACCGGGGAGCTGTTTTTT.

This chain links TRBV19 with TRBJ1-4; D uncertain. Looked up from germline, CDR1 is LNHDA and CDR2 is SQIVND (reference sequence). V was shortened by 6 bases and J by 1 base, with 12 bases between the two germline ends. The CDR3 length is 15 residues. The CDR3 here is CASSSLEETNEKLFF. The DNA of the CDR3 is TGTGCCAGTAGCTCATTGGAGGAAACTAATGAAAAACTGTTTTTT.

The rearrangement uses TRBV18 and TRBJ2-1; weak D call: TRBD2 (5 bases). The V and J ends lost 3 bases and 3 bases respectively, with 6 bases between them. This CDR3 region has 13 residues. The V gene's germline CDR1 is KGHSH and CDR2 LQKENI. The CDR3 reads CASSPRDYNEQFF. CDR3 nucleotides: TGTGCCAGCTCACCCCGGGACTACAATGAGCAGTTCTTC.

V and J are TRBV27 and TRBJ2-6, with D possibly matching TRBD1 (5 bases). Germline lookup yields CDR1 MNHEY and CDR2 SMNVEV (reference sequence). The CDR3 has 19 residues. V was pared by 3 bases and J by 1 base, with 19 bases between. The CDR3 DNA follows: TGTGCCAGCAGTTTGGGGCTAGGAAGGACACCTTCTGGGGCCAACGTCCTGACTTTC. The encoded protein is CASSLGLGRTPSGANVLTF. Combining the CDR3 with reference TRBV27 and TRBJ2-6 gives the whole variable domain EAQVTQNPRYLITVTGKKLTVTCSQNMNHEYMSWYRQDPGLGLRQIYYSMNVEVTDKGDVPEGYKVSRKEKRNFPLILESPSPNQTSLYFCASSLGLGRTPSGANVLTFGAGSRLTVL.

The chain is built from TRBV10-3 and TRBJ2-1; D remains ambiguous. CDR3 length equals 12 residues. The V end was cut by 4 bases, the J end by 8 bases, with 9 bases between. Germline assignment: CDR1 ENHRY and CDR2 SYGVKD. The CDR3 sequence is CAISVGFYEQFF. CDR3 DNA: TGTGCCATCAGTGTGGGGTTCTATGAGCAGTTCTTC.